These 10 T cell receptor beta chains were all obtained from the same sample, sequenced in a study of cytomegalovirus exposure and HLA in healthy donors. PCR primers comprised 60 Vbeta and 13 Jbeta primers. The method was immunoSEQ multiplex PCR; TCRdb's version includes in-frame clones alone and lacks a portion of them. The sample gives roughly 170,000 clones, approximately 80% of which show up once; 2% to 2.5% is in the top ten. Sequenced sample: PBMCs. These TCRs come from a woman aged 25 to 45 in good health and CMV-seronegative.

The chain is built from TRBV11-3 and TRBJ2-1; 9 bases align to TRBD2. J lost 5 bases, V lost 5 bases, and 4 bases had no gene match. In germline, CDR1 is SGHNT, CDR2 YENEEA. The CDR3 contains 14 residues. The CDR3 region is CASSKTSGNNEQFF. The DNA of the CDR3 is TGTGCCAGCAGCAAGACTAGCGGTAACAATGAGCAGTTCTTC.

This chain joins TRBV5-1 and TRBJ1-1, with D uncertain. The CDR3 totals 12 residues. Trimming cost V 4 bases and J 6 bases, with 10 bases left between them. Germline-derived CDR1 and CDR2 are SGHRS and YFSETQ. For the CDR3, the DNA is TGCGCCAGCAGCCCCCCGTCTGCTGAAGCTTTCTTT. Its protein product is CASSPPSAEAFF.

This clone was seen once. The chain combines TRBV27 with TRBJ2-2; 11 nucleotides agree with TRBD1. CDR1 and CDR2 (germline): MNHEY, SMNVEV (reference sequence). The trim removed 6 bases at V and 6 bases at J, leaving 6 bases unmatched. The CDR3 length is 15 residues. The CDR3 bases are TGTGCCAGCAGCCCCGGGACAGGGGGGGCCGGGGAGCTGTTTTTT. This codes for CASSPGTGGAGELFF.

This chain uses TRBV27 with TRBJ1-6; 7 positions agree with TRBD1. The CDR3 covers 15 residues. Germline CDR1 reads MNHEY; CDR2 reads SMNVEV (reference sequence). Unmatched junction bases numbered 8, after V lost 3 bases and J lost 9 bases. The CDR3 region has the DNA TGTGCCAGCAGTTTTTCGACAGGGAAAGGTTCACCCCTCCACTTT. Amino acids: CASSFSTGKGSPLHF.

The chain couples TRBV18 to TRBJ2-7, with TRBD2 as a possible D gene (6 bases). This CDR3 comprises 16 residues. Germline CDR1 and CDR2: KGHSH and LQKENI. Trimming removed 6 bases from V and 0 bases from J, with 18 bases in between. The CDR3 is CASSFRGKANSYEQYF. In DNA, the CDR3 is TGTGCCAGCTCGTTTCGCGGGAAGGCAAACTCCTACGAGCAGTACTTC. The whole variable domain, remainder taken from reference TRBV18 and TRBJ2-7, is NAGVMQNPRHLVRRRGQEARLRCSPMKGHSHVYWYRQLPEEGLKFMVYLQKENIIDESGMPKERFSAEFPKEGPSILRIQQVVRGDSAAYFCASSFRGKANSYEQYFGPGTRLTVT.

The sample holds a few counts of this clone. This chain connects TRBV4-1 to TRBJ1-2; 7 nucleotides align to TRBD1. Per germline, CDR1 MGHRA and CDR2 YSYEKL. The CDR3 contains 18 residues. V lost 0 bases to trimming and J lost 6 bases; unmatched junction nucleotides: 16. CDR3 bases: TGCGCCAGCAGCCAAGAGGACCCGGAGATGACAGGGCGGGATGGCTACACCTTC. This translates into CASSQEDPEMTGRDGYTF.

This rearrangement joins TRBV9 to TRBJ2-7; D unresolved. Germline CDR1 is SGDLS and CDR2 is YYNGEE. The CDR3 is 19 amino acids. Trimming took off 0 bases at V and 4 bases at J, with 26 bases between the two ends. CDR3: CASSVGVPSNHLGQYEQYF. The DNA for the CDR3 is TGTGCCAGCAGCGTAGGAGTCCCCTCCAACCACCTTGGGCAATACGAGCAGTACTTC.

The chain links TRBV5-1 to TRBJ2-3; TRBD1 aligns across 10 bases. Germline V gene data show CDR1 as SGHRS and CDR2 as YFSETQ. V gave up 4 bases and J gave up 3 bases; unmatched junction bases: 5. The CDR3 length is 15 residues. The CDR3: CASSPVGQGTDTQYF. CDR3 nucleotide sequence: TGCGCCAGCAGCCCGGTGGGACAGGGGACAGATACGCAGTATTTT.

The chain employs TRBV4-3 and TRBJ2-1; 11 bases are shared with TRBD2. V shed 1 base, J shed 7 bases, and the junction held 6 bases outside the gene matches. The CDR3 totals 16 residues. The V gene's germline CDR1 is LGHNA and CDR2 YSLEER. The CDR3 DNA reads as TGCGCCAGCAGCCAAGGGGGACTAGCGGTGATGAATGAGCAGTTCTTC. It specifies CASSQGGLAVMNEQFF.

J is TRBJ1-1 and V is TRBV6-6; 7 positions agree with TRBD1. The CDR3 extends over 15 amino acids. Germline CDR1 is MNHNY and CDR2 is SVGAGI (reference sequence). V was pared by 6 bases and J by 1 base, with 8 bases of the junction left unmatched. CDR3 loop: CASSDTGVGNTEAFF. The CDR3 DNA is TGTGCCAGCAGCGATACAGGGGTAGGGAACACTGAAGCTTTCTTT.